This entry lists 16 T cell receptor beta chains sequenced from one sample in a study of cytomegalovirus exposure and HLA in healthy donors. PCR amplification relied on 60 Vbeta primers (plus 13 Jbeta primers). Assay: immunoSEQ multiplex PCR; the TCRdb copy retains only in-frame clones and omits some. The sample includes roughly 110,000 clones, around 73% of them seen just once. Sequenced: PBMCs. Receptors were obtained from a man aged 25-45 years in good health and CMV-seronegative.

A few counts support this clone. The chain uses TRBV27 and TRBJ1-1; 9 bases match TRBD1. J gave up 6 bases and V 5 bases, and 13 bases lay outside the gene matches. Germline CDR1 MNHEY, CDR2 SMNVEV (reference sequence). The CDR3 is made up of 16 amino acids. CDR3 residues: CASSNRWTGAGAEAFF. The CDR3 nucleotides are TGTGCCAGCAGTAACCGCTGGACAGGGGCTGGGGCTGAAGCTTTCTTT.

The rearrangement links TRBV5-4 to TRBJ1-2; 9 bases align to TRBD1. Per the germline V gene, CDR1 is SGHNT and CDR2 is YYREEE (reference sequence). Losses at the gene ends were 1 base for V and 5 bases for J; bases not matched to a gene: 9. There are 16 residues in the CDR3. The CDR3 coding sequence is TGTGCCAGCAGCTTGTGGTTGACAGGGGGTGGATATGGCTACACCTTC. This sequence encodes CASSLWLTGGGYGYTF. Supplemented by reference TRBV5-4 and TRBJ1-2, the full variable domain reads ETGVTQSPTHLIKTRGQQVTLRCSSQSGHNTVSWYQQALGQGPQFIFQYYREEENGRGNFPPRFSGLQFPNYSSELNVNALELDDSALYLCASSLWLTGGGYGYTFGSGTRLTVV.

The genes are TRBV7-9 and TRBJ1-2; 7 nucleotides agree with TRBD1. CDR1 and CDR2 from the germline V gene are SEHNR and FQNEAQ (reference sequence). The V segment lost 1 base and the J segment 8 bases; nucleotides outside the gene matches: 7. CDR3 size: 14 residues. Written as DNA, the CDR3 is TGTGCCAGCAGCTTAGAAGGGGGCGCGGGAGGCTACACCTTC. Translation gives CASSLEGGAGGYTF.

The J gene is TRBJ1-2, the V gene TRBV11-2; 8 positions match TRBD1. The junction had 5 bases not matched to a gene; V was cut back by 4 bases and J by 4 bases. The CDR3 is 14 amino acids. Per germline, CDR1 SGHAT and CDR2 FQNNGV. The CDR3 here is CASSSGQGPYGYTF. CDR3 bases: TGTGCCAGCAGCTCTGGACAGGGACCCTATGGCTACACCTTC.

This clone was observed a handful of times. The J gene is TRBJ2-5, the V gene TRBV18; D possibly corresponds to TRBD2 (5 bases). Germline V gives CDR1 KGHSH, CDR2 LQKENI. V was clipped by 0 bases and J by 1 base, with 12 bases between them. The CDR3 runs to 16 residues. The CDR3 loop reads CASSPPAGPTQETQYF. In DNA, the CDR3 is TGTGCCAGCTCACCACCGGCGGGCCCGACCCAAGAGACCCAGTACTTC.

The CDR3 here is CAWNSDRSSYNEQFF. CDR3 nucleotide sequence: TGTGCCTGGAATTCAGACAGGAGCTCCTACAATGAGCAGTTCTTC. The rearrangement links TRBV30 to TRBJ2-1; TRBD1 might be the D (6 bases). The V gene lost 4 bases and the J gene lost 0 bases, with 13 bases spanning the gap. This CDR3 spans 15 amino acids. The germline V gene encodes CDR1 GTSNPN and CDR2 SVGIG (reference sequence).

The chain uses TRBV9 and TRBJ1-1; 7 bases are shared with TRBD1. Trimming took 0 bases from V and 2 from J; bases not matched to a gene: 7. The germline V gene has CDR1 SGDLS and CDR2 YYNGEE. The CDR3 sequence is 16 residues long. CDR3 residues: CASSVAPSGGNTEAFF. The CDR3 nucleotides read TGTGCCAGCAGCGTAGCTCCCTCAGGGGGAAACACTGAAGCTTTCTTT.

The chain links TRBV9 to TRBJ2-1; 10 nucleotides align to TRBD2. The V segment lost 0 bases and the J segment 9 bases; nucleotides outside the gene matches: 6. Per germline, CDR1 SGDLS and CDR2 YYNGEE. This CDR3 region has 15 residues. The CDR3 DNA reads TGTGCCAGCAGCGTAGCCAGCGGGAGGGCCCGTGAGCAGTTCTTC. It codes for CASSVASGRAREQFF. Using reference TRBV9 and TRBJ2-1 for the parts outside the CDR3, the full variable domain is DSGVTQTPKHLITATGQRVTLRCSPRSGDLSVYWYQQSLDQGLQFLIQYYNGEERAKGNILERFSAQQFPDLHSELNLSSLELGDSALYFCASSVASGRAREQFFGPGTRLTVL.

There are a few counts of this clone. The genes are TRBV6-6 and TRBJ1-2; D not resolved. CDR3 length equals 12 residues. CDR1 MNHNY and CDR2 SVGAGI come from the germline V gene (reference sequence). V was trimmed by 6 bases and J by 4 bases, leaving 9 bases between them. The CDR3 reads CASSLRGYGYTF. The CDR3 DNA follows: TGTGCCAGCAGCCTCAGAGGCTATGGCTACACCTTC.

This rearrangement joins TRBV19 to TRBJ2-5; 11 bases agree with TRBD1. Trimming removed 2 bases from V and 10 bases from J; junction bases left unmatched: 12. Germline V gene data show CDR1 as LNHDA and CDR2 as SQIVND (reference sequence). This CDR3 has 16 residues. CDR3 in amino acids: CASSISGNPGQGGQYF. The CDR3, as DNA: TGTGCCAGTAGTATAAGTGGGAATCCGGGACAGGGGGGCCAGTACTTC.

CDR3 DNA: TGTGCCAGCAGTGAGGGTCTGACCCGCGCCCGGGGTGAGCAGTTCTTC. Its translation is CASSEGLTRARGEQFF. The gene calls are TRBV6-1 and TRBJ2-1, with a tentative D call TRBD2 (5 bases). Germline V gene data show CDR1 as MNHNS and CDR2 as SASEGT. Trimming removed 3 bases from V and 9 bases from J, with 21 bases in between. The CDR3 runs 16 residues.

The V call is TRBV10-2, the J call TRBJ2-3, with TRBD1 identical over 8 bases. V lost 4 bases and J lost 2; bases outside the gene matches: 5. The CDR3 covers 15 residues. Germline CDR1 reads WSHSY; CDR2 reads SAAADI. The CDR3 DNA reads as TGCGCCAGCAGTGTGGCAGGGGGCGACACAGATACGCAGTATTTT. It specifies CASSVAGGDTDTQYF.

The chain joins TRBV5-1 to TRBJ2-5; 10 bases agree with TRBD2. The tail of the sequence fits TRBJ2-7 better, so the J call may be wrong. The germline CDR1 and CDR2 sequences are SGHRS and YFSETQ. The CDR3 length is 15 residues. DNA of the CDR3: TGCGCCAGCAGCTTACTAGCGGGGAACTCCTACGAGCAGTACTTC. This gives the protein CASSLLAGNSYEQYF.

This chain links TRBV28 with TRBJ2-7; TRBD2 matches at 7 bases. The germline CDR1 and CDR2 sequences are MDHEN and SYDVKM. This CDR3 has 14 residues. V was clipped by 6 bases and J by 1 base; unmatched bases: 6. The CDR3 spells CASRTSEGSYEQYF. The CDR3 region has the DNA TGTGCCAGCAGAACTAGCGAGGGGTCCTACGAGCAGTACTTC.

The genes are TRBV11-3 and TRBJ2-7, with TRBD2 matching 7 bases. Germline CDR1 SGHNT, CDR2 YENEEA. The CDR3 contains 14 residues. J gave up 5 bases and V 5 bases, and 9 bases lay outside the gene matches. The CDR3 coding sequence is TGTGCCAGCAGCCTTGGGGGGGGAGGCAACGAGCAGTACTTC. This gives the protein CASSLGGGGNEQYF.

The chain is built from TRBV9 and TRBJ1-1, with D possibly being TRBD1 (6 bases). Trimming stripped 0 bases from V and 8 bases from J, with 17 bases between. Germline V gene sequence: CDR1 SGDLS, CDR2 YYNGEE. There are 15 residues in the CDR3. CDR3 nucleotide sequence: TGTGCCAGCAGCGTAGTAGGCGCGACAGGCTCAGAAGCTTTCTTT. Translation gives CASSVVGATGSEAFF. The full variable domain, in which reference TRBV9 and TRBJ1-1 provide the parts outside the CDR3, is DSGVTQTPKHLITATGQRVTLRCSPRSGDLSVYWYQQSLDQGLQFLIQYYNGEERAKGNILERFSAQQFPDLHSELNLSSLELGDSALYFCASSVVGATGSEAFFGQGTRLTVV.